This T cell receptor beta chain appears in the sequencing data of a study of PD-1 blockade in classical Hodgkin lymphoma. Study information: Nivolumab dosed at 3 mg/kg went to patients intravenously every 2 weeks. Whole-study findings and limits: CD4+ TCR diversity rose significantly by C4D1, and CD8+ TCR diversity did not. Newly diagnosed patients and complete responders had comparable diversity at baseline. Reasons behind the repertoire differences stay unclear, perhaps disease activity or earlier therapy.

With no exception, relapse followed autologous stem cell transplantation in all patients, and brentuximab vedotin exposure varied. A remark on this clone: Its antigen is undetermined.

Assay: immunoSEQ multiplex PCR; the TCRdb copy retains only in-frame clones and omits some. The profile shows 89,000 or so clones, around nine tenths of them singletons. V was pared by 0 bases and J by 2 bases, with 6 bases between. CDR1 is SGHNT and CDR2 is YYREEE in the germline V gene (reference sequence). The CDR3 is 14 amino acids. The TCR was taken from a human donor with classical Hodgkin lymphoma. V and J are TRBV5-4 and TRBJ2-1, with D uncertain. Specimen: peripheral blood mononuclear cells (PBMCs), collected before the second cycle of nivolumab. The CDR3, as DNA: TGTGCCAGCAGCTTGGGGGAAACCTACAATGAGCAGTTCTTC. Protein: CASSLGETYNEQFF. The full variable domain, completed using reference TRBV5-4 and TRBJ2-1, is ETGVTQSPTHLIKTRGQQVTLRCSSQSGHNTVSWYQQALGQGPQFIFQYYREEENGRGNFPPRFSGLQFPNYSSELNVNALELDDSALYLCASSLGETYNEQFFGPGTRLTVL.